These T cell receptor beta chains were read from a single sample in a study of response to subunit inactivated influenza vaccine. One entry per CDR3 protein, called by TCRdb with MiXCR from the RT-PCR reads. The sample has approximately 500,000 distinct CDR3 sequences; roughly 13% are singletons. Sequenced here: PBMCs from blood, sampled roughly 46 days after vaccination. The receptors stem from a man between 45 and 60 years old who received an inactivated influenza vaccine. Both conserved end residues are part of each CDR3. Fields, in order: D gene, J gene, V gene, clone size, CDR3 protein, CDR3 DNA. A D gene is named only where the DNA matches it firmly. Clone sizes are given selectively: once, few, many, or a class where the clone is expanded.

D gene: TRBD1
J gene: TRBJ2-1
V gene: TRBV7-6
clone size: many
CDR3 protein: CASSLVGQNSYNEQFF
CDR3 DNA: TGTGCCAGCAGCTTAGTGGGACAGAACTCCTACAATGAGCAGTTCTTC

D gene: .
J gene: TRBJ2-1
V gene: TRBV11-2
clone size: many
CDR3 protein: CASSSRGDNEQFF
CDR3 DNA: TGTGCCAGCAGCTCAAGGGGTGACAATGAGCAGTTCTTC

D gene: .
J gene: TRBJ2-3
V gene: TRBV4-2
clone size: many
CDR3 protein: CASSQEVSGLSTDTQYF
CDR3 DNA: TGTGCCAGCAGCCAAGAGGTGTCCGGACTTAGCACAGATACGCAGTATTTT

D gene: TRBD2
J gene: TRBJ2-5
V gene: TRBV12-3/TRBV12-4
clone size: few
CDR3 protein: CASSFWSGGARETQYF
CDR3 DNA: TGTGCCAGCAGTTTCTGGAGCGGGGGGGCTCGAGAGACCCAGTACTTC

D gene: TRBD2
J gene: TRBJ2-5
V gene: TRBV5-5
clone size: .
CDR3 protein: CASSLTSEFQETQYF
CDR3 DNA: TGTGCCAGCAGCTTAACTAGCGAATTTCAAGAGACCCAGTACTTC

D gene: TRBD1
J gene: TRBJ1-6
V gene: TRBV7-6
clone size: once
CDR3 protein: CASSRNTGGNSPLHF
CDR3 DNA: TGTGCCAGCAGCCGGAACACAGGGGGCAATTCACCCCTCCACTTT

D gene: .
J gene: TRBJ2-5
V gene: TRBV29-1
clone size: many
CDR3 protein: CSVAGRIQETQYF
CDR3 DNA: TGCAGCGTAGCAGGGCGGATACAAGAGACCCAGTACTTC

D gene: .
J gene: TRBJ1-1
V gene: TRBV12-3/TRBV12-4
clone size: .
CDR3 protein: CASSFWSDNTEAFF
CDR3 DNA: TGTGCCAGCAGTTTTTGGTCAGATAACACTGAAGCTTTCTTT

D gene: .
J gene: TRBJ2-7
V gene: TRBV4-1
clone size: .
CDR3 protein: CASSQVTGAAYEQYF
CDR3 DNA: TGCGCCAGCAGCCAAGTGACGGGGGCCGCCTACGAGCAGTACTTC

D gene: .
J gene: TRBJ1-5
V gene: TRBV6-1
clone size: few
CDR3 protein: CASSEYNQPQHF
CDR3 DNA: TGTGCCAGCAGTGAATACAATCAGCCCCAGCATTTT